One sample yielded the 24 T cell receptor beta chains listed below, sequenced in a study of neurological immune-mediated disorders. MiXCR, applied by TCRdb to the 5' RACE reads, yields one record per CDR3 protein. The sample includes roughly 80,000 distinct CDR3 sequences, 15% to 20% of them seen just once. Sequencing was done on a sample of PBMCs. These receptors were collected from a woman in her forties in good health.

This clonotype was counted at least ten times. This chain joins TRBV6-5 and TRBJ1-3; D not certain. V lost 7 bases and J 0 bases, leaving 13 bases between the germline ends. The CDR3 runs to 15 residues. Germline V gene data show CDR1 as MNHEY and CDR2 as SVGAGI. DNA of the CDR3: TGTGCCAGCACTTTCCAGAGAAGCTCTGGAAACACCATATATTTT. This translates into CASTFQRSSGNTIYF.

This clonotype occurred many times. J is TRBJ2-1 and V is TRBV29-1; TRBD2 aligns across 14 bases. Germline lookup yields CDR1 SQVTM and CDR2 ANQGSEA. The CDR3 is made up of 18 amino acids. With V trimmed by 6 bases and J by 0 bases, 10 bases remained unmatched. The CDR3 coding sequence is TGCAGCGTGGAAACTGGGACTAGCGGGGGTCACTCCTACAATGAGCAGTTCTTC. As protein: CSVETGTSGGHSYNEQFF.

In this sample, this clonotype turned up many times. The rearrangement links TRBV14 to TRBJ1-1; unclear D gene. The CDR3 runs to 13 residues. V was pared by 1 base and J by 3 bases, with 6 bases between. CDR1 and CDR2 (germline): SGHDN, FVKESK. The CDR3 sequence: CASSQVADTEAFF. DNA of the CDR3: TGTGCCAGCAGCCAAGTTGCGGACACTGAAGCTTTCTTT.

J is TRBJ2-3 and V is TRBV2; possible D gene TRBD1, 6 bases. Per germline, CDR1 SNHLY and CDR2 FYNNEI. Deletions cut 9 bases from V and 4 bases from J, with 17 bases between. This CDR3 is 14 amino acids long. The CDR3 sequence is CARDQTGSSDTQYF. CDR3 nucleotide sequence: TGTGCCAGAGACCAAACAGGGAGTTCAGATACGCAGTATTTT.

This clonotype appeared many times. V usage is TRBV20-1 and J usage is TRBJ2-5, with 8 bases aligning to TRBD2. The CDR3 is made up of 13 amino acids. With V trimmed by 6 bases and J by 5 bases, 8 bases remained unmatched. Germline V gives CDR1 DFQATT, CDR2 SNEGSKA (reference sequence). The CDR3 sequence is CSALGGAGETQYF. The CDR3 DNA follows: TGCAGTGCACTCGGGGGGGCCGGGGAGACCCAGTACTTC.

Concerning this clonotype: A much larger clone lies a single base off, so this may be a read error. V gene TRBV29-1 combines with J gene TRBJ2-7; D is perhaps TRBD1 (6 bases). Germline lookup yields CDR1 SQVTM and CDR2 ANQGSEA. This CDR3 has 13 residues. In DNA form, the CDR3 reads TGCGGCGTTGAAGAGGGACACCCCTACGAGCAGTACTTC. Translation: CGVEEGHPYEQYF.

This clonotype was observed many times. The J gene is TRBJ1-1, the V gene TRBV7-2; perhaps TRBD1 as D (5 bases). CDR1 is SGHTA, CDR2 FQGNSA, per germline. The CDR3 is made up of 14 amino acids. Trimming cost V 3 bases and J 3 bases, with 11 bases left between them. The CDR3: CASSLPGGDTEAFF. CDR3 coding DNA: TGTGCCAGCAGCTTGCCGGGAGGGGACACTGAAGCTTTCTTT.

This clonotype was picked up many times. The chain uses TRBV20-1 and TRBJ1-6; D gene unclear. The CDR3 runs to 13 residues. Trimming pared 3 bases from V and 6 bases from J, leaving 9 bases between. Germline assignment: CDR1 DFQATT and CDR2 SNEGSKA (reference sequence). In DNA, the CDR3 is TGCAGTGCTAGGTCGGGGTTTAATTCACCCCTCCACTTT. Residues: CSARSGFNSPLHF.

This clonotype was found many times. The gene calls are TRBV20-1 and TRBJ2-7; 12 nucleotides align to TRBD2. Germline CDR1 and CDR2: DFQATT and SNEGSKA (reference sequence). The length of the CDR3 is 15 residues. The ends lost 0 bases at V and 3 bases at J; junction bases unmatched: 3. The CDR3 region is CSARETTSGGYEQYF. The DNA of the CDR3 is TGCAGTGCTAGAGAGACGACTAGCGGGGGCTACGAGCAGTACTTC.

The sample holds many counts of this clonotype. The rearrangement uses TRBV4-3 and TRBJ2-3; D is uncertain. Germline V gene lookup returns CDR1 LGHNA and CDR2 YSLEER. V dropped 1 base and J dropped 4 bases, with 9 bases sitting between them. This CDR3 region has 14 residues. CDR3 residues: CASSQARLADTQYF. The DNA of the CDR3 is TGCGCCAGCAGCCAAGCTCGGCTAGCAGATACGCAGTATTTT.

As to this clonotype: A much larger clonotype is one base distant, so this may be a read error. The rearrangement joins TRBV7-8 to TRBJ2-3; the match to TRBD2 covers 8 bases. This CDR3 is built from 14 residues. CDR1 and CDR2 (germline): SGHVS, FQNEAQ. In DNA form, the CDR3 reads TGTGCCAGCAGTCGCGGGGGGTTCACAGATAAGCAGTATTTT. Its protein is CASSRGGFTDKQYF.

The chain recombines TRBV25-1 with TRBJ2-3; TRBD2 matches at 11 bases. Germline assignment: CDR1 MGHDK and CDR2 SYGVNS. J lost 4 bases, V lost 7 bases, and 13 bases had no gene match. This CDR3 has 17 amino acids. This CDR3 is CASTLGLAVGGADTQYF. The CDR3, as DNA: TGTGCCAGCACCCTGGGACTAGCGGTCGGGGGGGCAGATACGCAGTATTTT.

This chain connects TRBV19 to TRBJ2-7; D may be TRBD1 (6 bases). The V gene's germline CDR1 is LNHDA and CDR2 SQIVND (reference sequence). The CDR3 extends over 13 amino acids. The V end lost 6 bases, the J end lost 0 bases, and 9 bases lay between the germline ends. Written as DNA, the CDR3 is TGTGCCAGTAGACACAGGGACTCCTACGAGCAGTACTTC. It translates to CASRHRDSYEQYF.

V usage is TRBV29-1 and J usage is TRBJ2-2; perhaps TRBD2 as D (6 bases). The CDR3 contains 17 residues. Germline V gene data show CDR1 as SQVTM and CDR2 as ANQGSEA. The V and J ends lost 3 bases and 4 bases respectively, with 21 bases between them. This CDR3 reads CSVEGGSSPVGTGELFF. The CDR3, as DNA: TGCAGCGTTGAGGGGGGTAGCTCCCCAGTCGGCACCGGGGAGCTGTTTTTT.

This clonotype was detected ten times or more. This chain uses TRBV4-2 with TRBJ1-2; D ambiguous. The germline V and J ends were trimmed by 0 bases and 0 bases, with 2 bases remaining between them. The CDR3 is 13 residues long. Germline CDR1 LGHNA, CDR2 YNFKEQ. The chain's CDR3 is CASSQDTNYGYTF. Written as DNA, the CDR3 is TGTGCCAGCAGCCAAGACACTAACTATGGCTACACCTTC.

This clonotype was seen repeatedly, ten times or more. The gene calls are TRBV7-8 and TRBJ1-2; 9 bases map to TRBD1. V lost 4 bases to trimming and J lost 7 bases; unmatched junction nucleotides: 10. Germline V gene sequence: CDR1 SGHVS, CDR2 FQNEAQ. The CDR3 length is 15 residues. The CDR3 loop is CASSYDRGRNGGYTF. CDR3 sequence (DNA): TGTGCCAGCAGCTATGACAGGGGGAGGAATGGTGGCTACACCTTC.

About this clonotype: A read error may be the cause here, since a much bigger clone is one base away. The chain has TRBV6-1 and TRBJ2-7; maybe TRBD1 (5 bases). In germline, CDR1 is MNHNS, CDR2 SASEGT. Deletions cut 1 base from V and 3 bases from J, with 16 bases between. CDR3 size: 16 residues. This CDR3 reads CASSEEGNPFFYEQYV. DNA for the CDR3: TGTGCCAGCAGTGAAGAGGGGAATCCATTCTTCTACGAGCAGTACGTC.

For this clonotype: An end of the junction does not agree with germline; a read error may underlie this. The rearrangement uses TRBV5-1 and TRBJ2-1; D might be TRBD1 (6 bases). Germline lookup yields CDR1 SGHRS and CDR2 YFSETQ. There are 16 residues in the CDR3. This CDR3 reads CASSRSRDNSYSEQFF. Here the CDR3 DNA reads TGCGCCAGCAGCCGGTCCCGGGACAACTCATACAGTGAGCAGTTCTTC.

This rearrangement joins TRBV6-5 to TRBJ1-1; D is undetermined. Germline values: CDR1 MNHEY, CDR2 SVGAGI. Trimming took 6 bases from V and 4 from J, leaving 12 bases between them. The CDR3 contains 13 residues. The CDR3 is CASRRVEATEAFF. The CDR3 bases are TGTGCCAGCAGAAGGGTTGAGGCCACTGAAGCTTTCTTT.

V and J are TRBV27 and TRBJ2-1, with D possibly being TRBD1 or TRBD2 (6 bases each). Germline loops: CDR1 MNHEY, CDR2 SMNVEV (reference sequence). The CDR3 has 17 residues. Trimming left V 5 bases short and J 1 base short, with 18 bases between. The CDR3 protein is CASSPTSRGESYNEQFF. Written as DNA, the CDR3 is TGTGCCAGCAGTCCCACAAGTAGGGGGGAGTCCTACAATGAGCAGTTCTTC.

At least ten counts were recorded for this clonotype. J is TRBJ2-6 and V is TRBV5-1; D call uncertain. Trimming removed 7 bases at V and 0 bases at J, with 11 bases between. The CDR3 is 15 residues long. CDR1 and CDR2 from the germline V gene are SGHRS and YFSETQ. CDR3 sequence (DNA): TGCGCCAGCCGCATCGAAGGCTCTGGGGCCAACGTCCTGACTTTC. Amino acid sequence: CASRIEGSGANVLTF.

In this sample, this clonotype turned up many times. The chain employs TRBV6-1 and TRBJ2-7; D remains unclear. Between the trimmed V and J ends, which lost 6 bases and 5 bases, there was a span of 11 bases. This CDR3 has 12 amino acids. Per the germline V gene, CDR1 is MNHNS and CDR2 is SASEGT. CDR3 DNA: TGTGCCAGCAGCCAAGTTCAGGACGAGCAGTACTTC. Protein: CASSQVQDEQYF.

There are many counts of this clonotype. This sequence joins TRBV5-1 and TRBJ2-5; D may be TRBD1 (5 bases). Deletions cut 0 bases from V and 2 bases from J, with 5 bases between. The CDR3 contains 13 residues. CDR1 and CDR2 from the germline V gene are SGHRS and YFSETQ. Here the CDR3 reads CASSLEGQETQYF. The CDR3 DNA reads as TGCGCCAGCAGCTTGGAGGGGCAAGAGACCCAGTACTTC.

Many counts were recorded for this clonotype. The chain combines TRBV5-1 with TRBJ2-6, with D tentatively TRBD2 (5 bases). V shed 5 bases and J shed 3 bases, with 12 bases lying between them. The CDR3 covers 15 residues. CDR1 and CDR2 from the germline V gene are SGHRS and YFSETQ. CDR3 amino acids: CASRLTGSGANVLTF. CDR3 nucleotides: TGCGCCAGCAGACTCACGGGGAGTGGGGCCAACGTCCTGACTTTC.